The 28 T cell receptor beta chains reported below all come from one sample, sequenced in a study of a mutant IDH1 vaccine in newly diagnosed glioma. Time point defined: week 5, during vaccination. Topical imiquimod was applied with each vaccine dose, which held 300 ug of mutant IDH1 20-mer peptide. Sequencing used immunoSEQ multiplex PCR; TCRdb keeps in-frame clones, though not all of them. Of approximately 60,000 clones in the sample, approximately 90% are singletons; the top ten hold about 5%. These receptors lack a known antigen. The starting material was PBMCs, obtained from a glioma patient whose treatment included an IDH1 peptide vaccine. These receptors came from a middle-aged woman with glioma.

The J gene is TRBJ1-2, the V gene TRBV18; 9 bases match TRBD1. The CDR3 runs 13 residues. The V gene's germline CDR1 is KGHSH and CDR2 LQKENI. V lost 3 bases and J lost 8; bases outside the gene matches: 4. DNA for the CDR3: TGTGCCAGCTCACCGGGACAGGGCAAGGGCTACACCTTC. Translating gives CASSPGQGKGYTF.

A remark on this clone: Other nucleotide sequences in the sample specify the same CDR3. The chain couples TRBV6-5 to TRBJ1-4, with unresolved D. The CDR3 is made up of 12 amino acids. Germline values: CDR1 MNHEY, CDR2 SVGAGI. Trimming cost V 0 bases and J 8 bases, with 4 bases left between them. The CDR3 is CASSYSGEKLFF. The CDR3, as DNA: TGTGCCAGCAGTTACTCGGGGGAAAAACTGTTTTTT.

The chain links TRBV2 to TRBJ2-7; no definite D call. The CDR3 has 13 residues. Germline CDR1 is SNHLY and CDR2 is FYNNEI. With 9 bases removed from V and 1 base from J, the gap between germline ends came to 13 bases. In nucleotides, the CDR3 is TGTGCCAGTCCGGCGAGACAATCCTACGAGCAGTACTTC. It is translated as CASPARQSYEQYF.

The chain carries TRBV7-2 and TRBJ2-5, with TRBD1 matching over 12 bases. This CDR3 is 17 amino acids long. The germline CDR1 and CDR2 sequences are SGHTA and FQGNSA. J was trimmed by 5 bases and V by 5 bases; bases with no gene match: 12. Here the CDR3 DNA reads TGTGCCAGCAGCGTCGGGGGCCCGGGACAGGGGGCGGAGACCCAGTACTTC. This translates into CASSVGGPGQGAETQYF.

The chain combines TRBV28 with TRBJ2-1, with D perhaps matching TRBD1 or TRBD2 (8 bases each). V gave up 4 bases and J gave up 6 bases, with 16 bases separating them. The CDR3 has 15 amino acids. Per germline, CDR1 MDHEN and CDR2 SYDVKM. CDR3 region: CASSSFSGTGNEQFF. The CDR3 DNA sequence: TGTGCCAGCAGTTCCTTTAGCGGGACAGGCAATGAGCAGTTCTTC.

The J gene is TRBJ1-1, the V gene TRBV7-9; D is unresolved. The V gene's germline CDR1 is SEHNR and CDR2 FQNEAQ (reference sequence). Trimming took 8 bases from V and 1 from J, leaving 8 bases between them. The CDR3 has 12 amino acids. CDR3 nucleotides: TGTGCCAGCGACACTGCGAACACTGAAGCTTTCTTT. Its translation is CASDTANTEAFF.

The chain is built from TRBV6-5 and TRBJ1-2; D possibly corresponds to TRBD1 (5 bases). V was shortened by 2 bases and J by 5 bases, with 15 bases between the two germline ends. The CDR3 spans 15 residues. Germline V gene lookup returns CDR1 MNHEY and CDR2 SVGAGI. The CDR3 coding sequence is TGTGCCAGCAGTTACCAGGGTTTGGTAGGGTATGGCTACACCTTC. This sequence encodes CASSYQGLVGYGYTF.

This clone has only one observation. V usage is TRBV30 and J usage is TRBJ1-4; 7 bases agree with TRBD1. The V and J ends lost 2 bases and 2 bases, in that order; junction bases with no gene match: 14. Germline V gives CDR1 GTSNPN, CDR2 SVGIG (reference sequence). The CDR3 consists of 18 residues. CDR3 sequence: CAWSPGQTFLGTNEKLFF. The CDR3, as DNA: TGTGCCTGGAGTCCGGGACAGACCTTTCTAGGGACTAATGAAAAACTGTTTTTT.

This clone is a singleton in its sample. This chain connects TRBV7-2 to TRBJ1-2; TRBD1 matches 10 bases. V was clipped by 6 bases and J by 5 bases; unmatched bases: 12. From germline, CDR1 is SGHTA and CDR2 FQGNSA. The CDR3 spans 16 residues. The CDR3 region has the DNA TGTGCCAGCAGGACCGGGACAGGGGTTCCTGGGTATGGCTACACCTTC. Amino acid sequence: CASRTGTGVPGYGYTF. Drawing the rest from reference TRBV7-2 and TRBJ1-2, the complete variable domain is GAGVSQSPSNKVTEKGKDVELRCDPISGHTALYWYRQSLGQGLEFLIYFQGNSAPDKSGLPSDRFSAERTGGSVSTLTIQRTQQEDSAVYLCASRTGTGVPGYGYTFGSGTRLTVV.

This clone showed up just once. The chain employs TRBV30 and TRBJ1-2, with no clear D. The CDR3 is 12 amino acids. The V gene's germline CDR1 is GTSNPN and CDR2 SVGIG (reference sequence). The V end lost 5 bases, the J end lost 3 bases, and 10 bases lay between the germline ends. The CDR3 here is CAWEYRDYGYTF. Written as DNA, the CDR3 is TGTGCCTGGGAATACAGAGACTATGGCTACACCTTC. The variable domain in full, completed from reference TRBV30 and TRBJ1-2, reads SQTIHQWPATLVQPVGSPLSLECTVEGTSNPNLYWYRQAAGRGLQLLFYSVGIGQISSEVPQNLSASRPQDRQFILSSKKLLLSDSGFYLCAWEYRDYGYTFGSGTRLTVV.

V gene TRBV29-1 combines with J gene TRBJ2-3; D call uncertain. Germline CDR1 SQVTM, CDR2 ANQGSEA. This CDR3 comprises 13 residues. Between the trimmed V and J ends, which lost 6 bases and 0 bases, there was a span of 10 bases. The CDR3 loop reads CSVEYSSTDTQYF. The CDR3 nucleotides read TGCAGCGTAGAGTACTCCAGCACAGATACGCAGTATTTT.

The chain is built from TRBV7-9 and TRBJ1-3; TRBD1 agrees at 7 bases. V lost 5 bases to trimming and J lost 7 bases; unmatched junction nucleotides: 8. Germline-derived CDR1 and CDR2 are SEHNR and FQNEAQ (reference sequence). The CDR3 covers 14 residues. The CDR3 loop reads CASSLTGTRNTIYF. As DNA, the CDR3 is TGTGCCAGCAGCCTGACAGGGACTCGGAACACCATATATTTT.

The chain recombines TRBV6-6 with TRBJ1-6; no firm D call. Germline V CDR1 and CDR2: MNHNY, SVGAGI (reference sequence). V lost 6 bases and J lost 7, with 7 bases in between. CDR3 size: 12 residues. CDR3 residues: CASRLPNSPLHF. CDR3 DNA sequence: TGTGCCAGCAGACTTCCGAATTCACCCCTCCACTTT.

This rearrangement joins TRBV5-4 to TRBJ1-2; tentatively, D is TRBD1 (6 bases). V was shortened by 2 bases and J by 0 bases, with 14 bases between the two germline ends. The germline V gene encodes CDR1 SGHNT and CDR2 YYREEE (reference sequence). The CDR3 extends over 16 amino acids. The CDR3 protein is CASSFALGQSNYGYTF. The CDR3 DNA reads TGTGCCAGCAGCTTTGCCTTAGGACAGTCTAACTATGGCTACACCTTC.

The CDR3 DNA is TGCAGCGTTAGTCTGAGGGCAGGGCTAGGGTACGAGCAGTACTTC. Its translation: CSVSLRAGLGYEQYF. V usage is TRBV29-1 and J usage is TRBJ2-7; D is possibly TRBD1 or TRBD2 (5 bases each). The V gene lost 5 bases and the J gene lost 4 bases, with 21 bases spanning the gap. This CDR3 spans 15 amino acids. The germline gives CDR1 SQVTM, CDR2 ANQGSEA.

The rearrangement links TRBV13 to TRBJ2-7; perhaps TRBD2 as D (6 bases). This CDR3 is built from 14 residues. The germline CDR1 and CDR2 sequences are PRHDT and FYEKMQ (reference sequence). V was clipped by 5 bases and J by 4 bases, with 15 bases between them. The CDR3 sequence: CASSPLRDSYEQYF. The CDR3 DNA is TGTGCCAGCAGCCCACTCCGGGACTCTTACGAGCAGTACTTC.

For the CDR3, the DNA is TGCGCCAGCAGCCAAGAGGTAGCTACCGGAAAAGCTTTCTTT. Amino acid sequence: CASSQEVATGKAFF. This chain joins TRBV4-3 and TRBJ1-1; the D is unclear. Germline V gene lookup returns CDR1 LGHNA and CDR2 YSLEER. The V and J ends lost 0 bases and 9 bases respectively, with 14 bases between them. The CDR3 extends over 14 amino acids.

This rearrangement joins TRBV19 to TRBJ1-5; 9 bases agree with TRBD1. V lost 4 bases, J lost 0 bases, and 1 base stayed unmatched. The CDR3 is 15 amino acids. Per germline, CDR1 LNHDA and CDR2 SQIVND (reference sequence). The CDR3 DNA reads TGTGCCAGTAGTAAGGACAGGGGTAGCAATCAGCCCCAGCATTTT. Encoded protein: CASSKDRGSNQPQHF.

The chain is built from TRBV25-1 and TRBJ1-4; the D gene is possibly TRBD1 (5 bases). CDR3 length: 15 residues. CDR1 and CDR2 (germline): MGHDK, SYGVNS. The V end lost 5 bases, the J end lost 7 bases, and 17 bases lay between the germline ends. CDR3 protein: CASSPIQGAIEKLFF. Written as DNA, the CDR3 is TGTGCCAGCAGTCCGATCCAGGGTGCGATTGAAAAACTGTTTTTT.

This chain connects TRBV4-3 to TRBJ1-2; D not certain. Trimming cost V 0 bases and J 4 bases, with 18 bases left between them. The CDR3 totals 17 residues. Looked up from germline, CDR1 is LGHNA and CDR2 is YSLEER. The DNA of the CDR3 is TGCGCCAGCAGCCAAGATGGGCTTCAGAATTCCGCCTATGGCTACACCTTC. Translated, it gives CASSQDGLQNSAYGYTF.

The chain links TRBV19 to TRBJ1-2; 7 bases agree with TRBD1. CDR3 length: 12 residues. Germline V gene lookup returns CDR1 LNHDA and CDR2 SQIVND (reference sequence). After removal of 7 bases from V and 4 bases from J, the junction contained 3 bases not matched to a gene. DNA for the CDR3: TGTGCCAGTAAAGACAGGGCCTATGGCTACACCTTC. Protein product: CASKDRAYGYTF.

The chain links TRBV7-9 to TRBJ1-2, with D maybe TRBD1 (5 bases). Germline V lookup: CDR1 SEHNR, CDR2 FQNEAQ (reference sequence). This CDR3 contains 12 residues. Trimming shortened V by 5 bases and J by 5 bases, and 9 bases separated the two germline ends. The CDR3 nucleotides are TGTGCCAGCAGCCCGGGGCCTTATGGCTACACCTTC. It yields the protein CASSPGPYGYTF. The full variable domain, completed using reference TRBV7-9 and TRBJ1-2, is DTGVSQNPRHKITKRGQNVTFRCDPISEHNRLYWYRQTLGQGPEFLTYFQNEAQLEKSRLLSDRFSAERPKGSFSTLEIQRTEQGDSAMYLCASSPGPYGYTFGSGTRLTVV.

A note on this clone: An end of the junction differs from the germline gene, which may be a read error. The chain joins TRBV6-5 to TRBJ1-1; 7 nucleotides align to TRBD1. The CDR3 consists of 15 residues. Germline V gives CDR1 MNHEY, CDR2 SVGAGI. The CDR3: CASSYLGGMKTEAFF. The CDR3 DNA reads as TGTGCCAGCAGTTACTTAGGGGGCATGAAAACTGAAGCTTTCTTT.

A single count supports this clone. J is TRBJ2-3 and V is TRBV2; TRBD2 matches 10 bases. The germline CDR1 and CDR2 sequences are SNHLY and FYNNEI. The junction had 5 bases not matched to a gene; V was cut back by 6 bases and J by 2 bases. CDR3 size: 15 residues. The DNA for the CDR3 is TGTGCCAGCAGGAGAGGACTAGCGGTCACAGATACGCAGTATTTT. Translated: CASRRGLAVTDTQYF.

The chain uses TRBV4-1 and TRBJ2-7; 8 nucleotides align to TRBD2. Germline values: CDR1 MGHRA, CDR2 YSYEKL. This CDR3 contains 16 residues. Trimming at V came to 1 base and at J to 5 bases, leaving 10 bases not matched to a gene. In DNA form, the CDR3 reads TGCGCCAGCAGCCAAGGTGGAGCTAGCGGGTTTGACGAGCAGTACTTC. Its protein product is CASSQGGASGFDEQYF.

This clone was observed a few times. CDR3 nucleotides: TGTGCCAGCAGTGTAGTTAACACTGAAGCTTTCTTT. Translated, it gives CASSVVNTEAFF. The V and J genes are TRBV6-1 and TRBJ1-1; D ambiguous. Germline V gene sequence: CDR1 MNHNS, CDR2 SASEGT. Between the trimmed V and J ends, which lost 4 bases and 2 bases, there was a span of 5 bases. This CDR3 comprises 12 residues.

The gene calls are TRBV28 and TRBJ1-1, with D possibly being TRBD1 (6 bases). The CDR3 length is 15 residues. Germline V lookup: CDR1 MDHEN, CDR2 SYDVKM. V lost 5 bases and J lost 5, with 18 bases in between. CDR3 DNA sequence: TGTGCCAGCAGTCCGATGACAGGTAGAAAGACTGAAGCTTTCTTT. Protein: CASSPMTGRKTEAFF.

The chain couples TRBV9 to TRBJ2-1, with 7 bases aligning to TRBD1. With V trimmed by 1 base and J by 6 bases, 10 bases remained unmatched. CDR1 is SGDLS, CDR2 YYNGEE, per germline. The length of the CDR3 is 16 residues. For the CDR3, the DNA is TGTGCCAGCAGCGTAAGGAGGTCACAGGGGTCCAATGAGCAGTTCTTC. This encodes CASSVRRSQGSNEQFF.